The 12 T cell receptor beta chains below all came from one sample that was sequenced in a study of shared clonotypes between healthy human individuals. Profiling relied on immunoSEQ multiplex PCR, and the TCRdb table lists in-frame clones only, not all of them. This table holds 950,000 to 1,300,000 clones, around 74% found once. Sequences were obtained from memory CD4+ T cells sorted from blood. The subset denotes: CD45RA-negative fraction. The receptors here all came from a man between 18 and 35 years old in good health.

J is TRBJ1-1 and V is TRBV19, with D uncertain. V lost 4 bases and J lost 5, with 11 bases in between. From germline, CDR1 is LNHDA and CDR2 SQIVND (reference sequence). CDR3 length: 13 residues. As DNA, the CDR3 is TGTGCCAGTAGTAAGATAATGAGTACTGAAGCTTTCTTT. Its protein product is CASSKIMSTEAFF.

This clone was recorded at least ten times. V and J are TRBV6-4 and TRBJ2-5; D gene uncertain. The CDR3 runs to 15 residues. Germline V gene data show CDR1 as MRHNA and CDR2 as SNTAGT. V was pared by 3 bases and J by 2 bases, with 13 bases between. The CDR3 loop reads CASSDRVVRQETQYF. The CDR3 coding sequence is TGTGCCAGCAGTGATAGGGTAGTCAGGCAAGAGACCCAGTACTTC.

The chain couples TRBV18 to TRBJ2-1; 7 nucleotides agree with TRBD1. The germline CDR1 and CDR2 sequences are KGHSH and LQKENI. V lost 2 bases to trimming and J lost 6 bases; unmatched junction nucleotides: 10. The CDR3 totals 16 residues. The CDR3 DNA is TGTGCCAGCTCACCATGGACAGGTCCCAGGGGCAATGAGCAGTTCTTC. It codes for CASSPWTGPRGNEQFF.

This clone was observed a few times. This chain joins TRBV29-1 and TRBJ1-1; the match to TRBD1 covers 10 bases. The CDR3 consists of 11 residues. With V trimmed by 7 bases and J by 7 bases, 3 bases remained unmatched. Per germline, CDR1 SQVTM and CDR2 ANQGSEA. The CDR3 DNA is TGCAGCGGGAGGACAGGGGGTGAAGCTTTCTTT. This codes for CSGRTGGEAFF.

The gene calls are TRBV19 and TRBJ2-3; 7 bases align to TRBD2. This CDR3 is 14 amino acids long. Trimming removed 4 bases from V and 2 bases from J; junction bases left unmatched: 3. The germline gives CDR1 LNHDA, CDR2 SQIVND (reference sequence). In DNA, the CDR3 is TGTGCCAGTAGTAGGGGGGGAAACACAGATACGCAGTATTTT. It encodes CASSRGGNTDTQYF.

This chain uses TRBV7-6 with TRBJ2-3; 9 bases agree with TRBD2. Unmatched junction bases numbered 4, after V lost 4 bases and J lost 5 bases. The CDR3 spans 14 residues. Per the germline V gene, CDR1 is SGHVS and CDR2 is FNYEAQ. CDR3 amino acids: CASSSSGTGDTQYF. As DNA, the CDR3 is TGTGCCAGCAGCTCTAGCGGGACTGGAGATACGCAGTATTTT. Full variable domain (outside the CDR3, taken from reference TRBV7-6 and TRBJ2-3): GAGVSQSPRYKVTKRGQDVALRCDPISGHVSLYWYRQALGQGPEFLTYFNYEAQQDKSGLPNDRFSAERPEGSISTLTIQRTEQRDSAMYRCASSSSGTGDTQYFGPGTRLTVL.

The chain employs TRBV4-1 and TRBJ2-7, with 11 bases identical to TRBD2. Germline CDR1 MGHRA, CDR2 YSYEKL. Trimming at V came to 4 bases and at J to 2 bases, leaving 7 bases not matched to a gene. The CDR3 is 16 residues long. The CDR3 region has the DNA TGCGCCAGCAGCCGTCAGACTAGCGGGGCTGCCTACGAGCAGTACTTC. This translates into CASSRQTSGAAYEQYF.

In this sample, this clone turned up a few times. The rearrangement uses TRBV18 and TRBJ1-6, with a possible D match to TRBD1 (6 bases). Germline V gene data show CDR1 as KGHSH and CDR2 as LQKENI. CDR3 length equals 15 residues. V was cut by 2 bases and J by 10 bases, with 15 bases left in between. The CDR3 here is CASSPNRASYSPLHF. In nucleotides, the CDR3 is TGTGCCAGCTCACCAAACAGGGCGTCATACTCACCCCTCCACTTT. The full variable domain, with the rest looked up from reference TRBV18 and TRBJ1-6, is NAGVMQNPRHLVRRRGQEARLRCSPMKGHSHVYWYRQLPEEGLKFMVYLQKENIIDESGMPKERFSAEFPKEGPSILRIQQVVRGDSAAYFCASSPNRASYSPLHFGNGTRLTVT.

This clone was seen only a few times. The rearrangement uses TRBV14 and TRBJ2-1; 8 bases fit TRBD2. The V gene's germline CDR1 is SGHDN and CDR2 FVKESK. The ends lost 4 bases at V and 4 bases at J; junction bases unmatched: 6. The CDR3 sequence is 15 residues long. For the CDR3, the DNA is TGTGCCAGCAGCCTCGGGACTAGTGTTTACAATGAGCAGTTCTTC. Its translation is CASSLGTSVYNEQFF.

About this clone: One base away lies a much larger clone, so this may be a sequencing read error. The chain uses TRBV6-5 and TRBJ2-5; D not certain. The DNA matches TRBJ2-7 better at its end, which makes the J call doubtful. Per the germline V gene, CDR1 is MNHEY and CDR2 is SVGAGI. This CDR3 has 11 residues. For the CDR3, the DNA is TGTGCCAGCAGTTTTTCCTACGAGCAGTACTTC. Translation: CASSFSYEQYF.

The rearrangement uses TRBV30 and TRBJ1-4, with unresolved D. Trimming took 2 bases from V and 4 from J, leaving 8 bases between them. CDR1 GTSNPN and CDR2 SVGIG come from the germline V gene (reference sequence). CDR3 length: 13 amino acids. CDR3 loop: CAWSRSVNEKLFF. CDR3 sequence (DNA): TGTGCCTGGAGTCGGTCAGTTAATGAAAAACTGTTTTTT.

This CDR3 reads CASSSDGTGELFF. In DNA, the CDR3 is TGCGCCAGCAGCTCCGACGGAACCGGGGAGCTGTTTTTT. V and J are TRBV5-1 and TRBJ2-2; D is ambiguous. The V gene lost 3 bases and the J gene lost 5 bases, with 8 bases spanning the gap. Germline values: CDR1 SGHRS, CDR2 YFSETQ. The CDR3 spans 13 residues.